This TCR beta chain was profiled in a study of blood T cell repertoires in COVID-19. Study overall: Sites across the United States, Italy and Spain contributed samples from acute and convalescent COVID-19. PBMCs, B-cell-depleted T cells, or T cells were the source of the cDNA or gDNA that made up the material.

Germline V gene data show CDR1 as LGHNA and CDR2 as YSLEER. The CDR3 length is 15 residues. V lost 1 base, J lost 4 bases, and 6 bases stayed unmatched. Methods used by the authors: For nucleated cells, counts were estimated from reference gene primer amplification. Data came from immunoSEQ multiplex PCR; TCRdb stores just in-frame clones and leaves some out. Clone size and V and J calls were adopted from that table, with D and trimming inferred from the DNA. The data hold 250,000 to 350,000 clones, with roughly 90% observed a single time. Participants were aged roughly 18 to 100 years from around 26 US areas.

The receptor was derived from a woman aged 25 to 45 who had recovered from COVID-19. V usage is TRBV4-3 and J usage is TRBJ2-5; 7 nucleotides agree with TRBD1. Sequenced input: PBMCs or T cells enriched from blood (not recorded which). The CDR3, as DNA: TGCGCCAGCAGCCAAGCTGGGGGACAGATAGAGACCCAGTACTTC. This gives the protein CASSQAGGQIETQYF.